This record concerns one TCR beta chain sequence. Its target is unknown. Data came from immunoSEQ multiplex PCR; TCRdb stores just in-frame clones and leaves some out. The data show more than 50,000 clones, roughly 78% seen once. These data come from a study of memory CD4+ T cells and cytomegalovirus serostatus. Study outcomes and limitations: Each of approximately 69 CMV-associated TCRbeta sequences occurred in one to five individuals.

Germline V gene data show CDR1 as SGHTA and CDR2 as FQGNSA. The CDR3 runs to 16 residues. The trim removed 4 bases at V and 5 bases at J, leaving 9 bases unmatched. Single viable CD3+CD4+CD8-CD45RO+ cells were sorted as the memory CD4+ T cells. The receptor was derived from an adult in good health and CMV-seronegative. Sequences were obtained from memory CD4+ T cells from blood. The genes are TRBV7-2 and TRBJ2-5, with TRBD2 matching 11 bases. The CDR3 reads CASSSRLAGRGETQYF. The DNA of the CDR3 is TGTGCCAGCAGCTCCCGACTAGCGGGGAGGGGGGAGACCCAGTACTTC.